This T cell receptor (beta chain) was sequenced in a study of T cells after yellow fever vaccination. Turning to the study itself: In the case of low-cell-number fractions, SMART-Seq v4 Ultra Low Input was used for preparation. Study observations and caveats: Although the secondary response was weaker, it peaked faster, at day 5 versus 15.

Trimming removed 11 bases from V and 7 bases from J, with 15 bases in between. In germline, CDR1 is KGHSH, CDR2 LQKENI. The CDR3 runs to 13 residues. As regards this clonotype: Its specificity is not known.

TCRdb used MiXCR to reprocess the 5' RACE reads, holding one entry per CDR3 protein. Among about 210,000 distinct CDR3 sequences listed, 6.5% to 7.5% were seen once. The genes are TRBV18 and TRBJ1-6; D ambiguous. The receptor was derived from a man aged 30 to 39 who received the YFV17D yellow fever vaccine. Specimen: CD4+ T cells sorted from PBMCs, collected on the day of the yellow fever booster vaccination. The CDR3 reads CASRGPDNSPLHF. In DNA, the CDR3 is TGTGCCTCCCGAGGACCCGACAATTCACCCCTCCACTTT. The variable domain in full, with the rest retrieved from reference TRBV18 and TRBJ1-6, is NAGVMQNPRHLVRRRGQEARLRCSPMKGHSHVYWYRQLPEEGLKFMVYLQKENIIDESGMPKERFSAEFPKEGPSILRIQQVVRGDSAAYFCASRGPDNSPLHFGNGTRLTVT.